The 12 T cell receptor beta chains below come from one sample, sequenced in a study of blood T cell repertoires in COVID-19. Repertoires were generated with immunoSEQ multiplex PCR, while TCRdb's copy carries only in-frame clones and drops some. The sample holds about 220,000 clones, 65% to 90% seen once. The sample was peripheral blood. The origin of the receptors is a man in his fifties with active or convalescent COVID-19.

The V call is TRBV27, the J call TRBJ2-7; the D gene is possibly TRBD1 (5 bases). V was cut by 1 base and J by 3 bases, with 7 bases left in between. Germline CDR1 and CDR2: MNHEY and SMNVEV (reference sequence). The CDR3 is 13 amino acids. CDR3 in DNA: TGTGCCAGCAGTTTATATCAGGGCTACGAGCAGTACGTC. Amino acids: CASSLYQGYEQYV.

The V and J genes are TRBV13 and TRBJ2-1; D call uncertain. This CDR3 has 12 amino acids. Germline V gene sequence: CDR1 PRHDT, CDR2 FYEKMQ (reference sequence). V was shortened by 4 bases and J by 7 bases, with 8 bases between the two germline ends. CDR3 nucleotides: TGTGCCAGCAGCTCCTCCGTAAATGAGCAGTTCTTC. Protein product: CASSSSVNEQFF.

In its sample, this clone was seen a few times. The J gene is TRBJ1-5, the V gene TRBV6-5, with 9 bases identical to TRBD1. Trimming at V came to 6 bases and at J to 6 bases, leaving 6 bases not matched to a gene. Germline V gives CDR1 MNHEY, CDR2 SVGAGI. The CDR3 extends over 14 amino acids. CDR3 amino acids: CASRVGQGSQPQHF. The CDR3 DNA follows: TGTGCCAGCAGGGTCGGACAGGGGAGTCAGCCCCAGCATTTT.

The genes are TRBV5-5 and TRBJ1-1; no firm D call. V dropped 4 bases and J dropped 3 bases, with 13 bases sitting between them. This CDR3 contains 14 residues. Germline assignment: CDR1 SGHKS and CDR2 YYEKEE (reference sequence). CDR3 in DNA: TGTGCCAGCAGCCATATCCCCGGAGACACTGAAGCTTTCTTT. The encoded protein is CASSHIPGDTEAFF.

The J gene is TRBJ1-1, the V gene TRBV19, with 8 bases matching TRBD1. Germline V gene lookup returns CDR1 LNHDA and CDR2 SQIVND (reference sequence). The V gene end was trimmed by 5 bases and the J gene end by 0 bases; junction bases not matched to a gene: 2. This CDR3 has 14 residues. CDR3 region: CASSFRGLNTEAFF. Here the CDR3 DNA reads TGTGCCAGTAGTTTCAGGGGGCTGAACACTGAAGCTTTCTTT.

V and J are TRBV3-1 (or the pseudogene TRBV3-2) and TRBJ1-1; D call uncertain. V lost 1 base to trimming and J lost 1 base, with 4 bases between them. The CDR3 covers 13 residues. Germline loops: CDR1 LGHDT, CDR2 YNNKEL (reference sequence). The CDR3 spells CASSQGQNTEAFF. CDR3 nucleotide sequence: TGTGCCAGCAGCCAAGGACAGAACACTGAAGCTTTCTTT.

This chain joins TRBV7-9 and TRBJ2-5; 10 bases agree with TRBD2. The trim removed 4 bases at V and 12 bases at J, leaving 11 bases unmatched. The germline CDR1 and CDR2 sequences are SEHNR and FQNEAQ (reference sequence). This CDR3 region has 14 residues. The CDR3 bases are TGTGCCAGCAGCTCGGAACTAGCGGGGAATACGGAGTACTTC. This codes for CASSSELAGNTEYF.

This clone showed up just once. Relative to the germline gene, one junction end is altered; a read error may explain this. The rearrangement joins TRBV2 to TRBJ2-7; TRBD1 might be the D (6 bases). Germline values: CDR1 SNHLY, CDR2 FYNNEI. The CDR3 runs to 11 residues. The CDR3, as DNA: TGTGCCAGCAGTGAAAGGTCAGGGACAAGGTTC. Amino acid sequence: CASSERSGTRF.

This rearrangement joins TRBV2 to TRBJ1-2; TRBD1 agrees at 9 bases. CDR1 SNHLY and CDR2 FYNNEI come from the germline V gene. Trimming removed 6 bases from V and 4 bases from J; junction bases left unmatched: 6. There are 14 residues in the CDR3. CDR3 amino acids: CASRQGAGGYGYTF. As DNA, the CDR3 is TGTGCCAGCAGACAGGGGGCCGGGGGCTATGGCTACACCTTC.

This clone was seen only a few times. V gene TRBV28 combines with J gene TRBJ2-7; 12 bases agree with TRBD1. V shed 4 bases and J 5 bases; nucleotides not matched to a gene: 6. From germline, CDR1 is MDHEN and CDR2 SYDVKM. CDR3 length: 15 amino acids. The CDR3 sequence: CASSSSGTGGNEQYF. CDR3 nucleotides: TGTGCCAGCAGTTCCTCCGGGACAGGGGGCAACGAGCAGTACTTC.

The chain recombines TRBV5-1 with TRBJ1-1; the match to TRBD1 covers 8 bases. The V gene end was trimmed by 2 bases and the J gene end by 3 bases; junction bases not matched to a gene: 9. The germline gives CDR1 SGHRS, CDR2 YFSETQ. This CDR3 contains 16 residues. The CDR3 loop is CASSLDRGLQDTEAFF. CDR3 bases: TGCGCCAGCAGCTTAGACAGGGGACTCCAGGACACTGAAGCTTTCTTT.

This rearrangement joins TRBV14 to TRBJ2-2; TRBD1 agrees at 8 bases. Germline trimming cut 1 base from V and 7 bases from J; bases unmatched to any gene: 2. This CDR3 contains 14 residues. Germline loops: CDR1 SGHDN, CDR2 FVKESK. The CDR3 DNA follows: TGTGCCAGCAGCCAAGGGACAGGGTACGGGGAGCTGTTTTTT. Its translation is CASSQGTGYGELFF.